Each of the 9 T cell receptor beta chains below was sequenced from the same sample in a study of blood T cell repertoires in COVID-19. Data came from immunoSEQ multiplex PCR; TCRdb stores just in-frame clones and leaves some out. The sample has some 180,000 clones; around 91% are singletons. Sequencing used peripheral blood. The receptors stem from a man in his fifties with acute or convalescent COVID-19.

V usage is TRBV11-2 and J usage is TRBJ2-3; D ambiguous. CDR1 and CDR2 (germline): SGHAT, FQNNGV. CDR3 size: 15 residues. V was cut by 5 bases and J by 2 bases, with 14 bases left in between. The CDR3 protein is CASSPGWPITDTQYF. The CDR3 DNA sequence: TGTGCCAGCAGCCCCGGGTGGCCAATCACAGATACGCAGTATTTT.

The chain is built from TRBV4-3 and TRBJ1-6; D not resolved. Trimming removed 4 bases from V and 0 bases from J, with 7 bases in between. The CDR3 runs 15 residues. Germline V gene data show CDR1 as LGHNA and CDR2 as YSLEER. CDR3 DNA sequence: TGCGCCAGCAGCCGGGAGAACTCCTATAATTCACCCCTCCACTTT. It specifies CASSRENSYNSPLHF.

This rearrangement joins TRBV7-2 to TRBJ1-5; TRBD1 aligns across 10 bases. The V gene end was trimmed by 2 bases and the J gene end by 3 bases; junction bases not matched to a gene: 4. This CDR3 is built from 16 residues. Germline V gives CDR1 SGHTA, CDR2 FQGNSA. Written as DNA, the CDR3 is TGTGCCAGCAGCTTATTAGGGACAGGGGCCAATCAGCCCCAGCATTTT. Its protein is CASSLLGTGANQPQHF.

The rearrangement joins TRBV18 to TRBJ2-1; 10 positions match TRBD1. V trimming: 5 bases; J trimming: 9 bases; junction bases outside the gene matches: 10. The CDR3 loop spans 15 amino acids. Germline V gives CDR1 KGHSH, CDR2 LQKENI. CDR3 amino acids: CASSRDRGSMGEQFF. The CDR3 DNA reads as TGTGCCAGCTCAAGGGACAGGGGATCGATGGGTGAGCAGTTCTTC.

The CDR3 loop is CASSIDSFTLAADTQYF. CDR3 in DNA: TGTGCCAGTAGTATCGATTCCTTTACTCTAGCAGCAGATACGCAGTATTTT. J is TRBJ2-3 and V is TRBV19, with D tentatively TRBD2 (5 bases). The CDR3 covers 17 residues. Germline V gives CDR1 LNHDA, CDR2 SQIVND (reference sequence). The V end lost 3 bases, the J end lost 4 bases, and 20 bases lay between the germline ends.

This chain uses TRBV7-2 with TRBJ1-1; D unclear. CDR3 length: 16 residues. With 4 bases removed from V and 1 base from J, the gap between germline ends came to 16 bases. Germline lookup yields CDR1 SGHTA and CDR2 FQGNSA. CDR3 region: CASSYRAGDGNTEAFF. CDR3 nucleotide sequence: TGTGCCAGCAGCTACCGGGCGGGAGATGGGAACACTGAAGCTTTCTTT.

The chain has TRBV9 and TRBJ1-3; unclear D gene. The CDR3 is 13 amino acids. CDR1 is SGDLS and CDR2 is YYNGEE in the germline V gene. The ends were cut back, 2 bases at V and 3 bases at J, with 6 bases in the middle. The CDR3 spells CASSVTYGNTIYF. For the CDR3, the DNA is TGTGCCAGCAGCGTGACTTATGGAAACACCATATATTTT.

CDR3 residues: CASSPGGGGNEQFF. CDR3 nucleotide sequence: TGTGCCAGCAGCCCCGGGGGGGGTGGGAATGAGCAGTTCTTC. The V and J genes are TRBV11-3 and TRBJ2-1; 8 positions match TRBD2. The ends lost 5 bases at V and 7 bases at J; junction bases unmatched: 7. CDR1 SGHNT and CDR2 YENEEA come from the germline V gene. The CDR3 spans 14 residues. The full variable domain, its missing parts supplied by reference TRBV11-3 and TRBJ2-1, is EAGVVQSPRYKIIEKKQPVAFWCNPISGHNTLYWYLQNLGQGPELLIRYENEEAVDDSQLPKDRFSAERLKGVDSTLKIQPAELGDSAVYLCASSPGGGGNEQFFGPGTRLTVL.

This clone occurred once. This sequence joins TRBV27 and TRBJ2-3; 7 nucleotides match TRBD1. This CDR3 region has 15 residues. J lost 5 bases, V lost 8 bases, and 13 bases had no gene match. From germline, CDR1 is MNHEY and CDR2 SMNVEV (reference sequence). The CDR3 nucleotides read TGTGCCAGCGCAACAGAGGGGGCGCTTGGAGATACGCAGTATTTT. Residues: CASATEGALGDTQYF.